The text below deals with one T cell receptor beta chain. Its antigen is not known. The sample is drawn from a study of shared clonotypes between healthy human individuals. Notes on the study in general: Among the subsets, naive ones generally showed larger estimated richness than memory ones. Unshared clonotypes carried lower generation probabilities than those common to all four donors.

Every donor was a Caucasian adult from Nashville, Tennessee. Several immunoSEQ 96-well plates shared each subset's DNA, each plate a replicate. The protocol was immunoSEQ multiplex PCR, while the TCRdb copy is restricted to in-frame clones and leaves out a portion. In the table there are 2 million to 3 million clones, over 85% of which are singletons. The CDR3 has 13 residues. Trimming shortened V by 5 bases and J by 1 base, and 7 bases separated the two germline ends. CDR1 and CDR2 (germline): MNHEY, SVGAGI. The origin of this receptor is a man aged 18 to 29 in good health. Some clones in this sample may be carry-over from other donors' samples. The specimen was naive CD4+ T cells from PBMCs. The subset denotes: CD45RA+ positively selected. This sequence joins TRBV6-5 and TRBJ2-3; the D is unclear. The CDR3 nucleotides read TGTGCCAGCAGTGACGGAGGCACAGATACGCAGTATTTT. This encodes CASSDGGTDTQYF.